A selection of T cell receptor beta chains follows, all from one sample in a study of shared clonotypes between healthy human individuals. Method: immunoSEQ multiplex PCR; TCRdb's copy keeps in-frame clones and lacks some. The table includes a few million clones, 85% to 95% detected once. Sequencing input: naive CD4+ T cells from PBMCs. The receptors originated from a man younger than 35 in good health. Some clones in this sample may be carry-over from other donors' samples. CDR3s include the opening cysteine and the closing phenylalanine or tryptophan. The order of the fields is clone size, J gene, V gene, D gene, CDR3 length, CDR3 protein, CDR3 DNA. A D gene is named only where the DNA matches it firmly. Not all rows give a size; the values are once, few, many and, for expanded clones, a class.

clone_size: NA
j_call: TRBJ2-2
v_call: TRBV5-1
d_call: NA
cdr3_length: 15
cdr3_aa: CASSFGLRDTGELFF
cdr3_nt: TGCGCCAGCAGCTTCGGTCTCCGAGACACCGGGGAGCTGTTTTTT

clone_size: NA
j_call: TRBJ2-7
v_call: TRBV19
d_call: NA
cdr3_length: 14
cdr3_aa: CASSLGGPSYEQYF
cdr3_nt: TGTGCCAGTAGCTTAGGGGGTCCTTCCTACGAGCAGTACTTC

clone_size: NA
j_call: TRBJ1-2
v_call: TRBV4-1
d_call: NA
cdr3_length: 15
cdr3_aa: CASSQGERGAYGYTF
cdr3_nt: TGCGCCAGCAGCCAAGGGGAACGGGGAGCCTATGGCTACACCTTC

clone_size: NA
j_call: TRBJ1-1
v_call: TRBV5-1
d_call: TRBD1
cdr3_length: 14
cdr3_aa: CASSLGQGLPEAFF
cdr3_nt: TGCGCCAGCAGCTTGGGACAGGGCTTACCTGAAGCTTTCTTT

clone_size: NA
j_call: TRBJ2-1
v_call: TRBV28
d_call: TRBD1
cdr3_length: 16
cdr3_aa: CASSTRQGKTYNEQFF
cdr3_nt: TGTGCCAGCAGTACCCGACAGGGGAAAACCTACAATGAGCAGTTCTTC

clone_size: NA
j_call: TRBJ1-2
v_call: TRBV6-1
d_call: NA
cdr3_length: 13
cdr3_aa: CASRIDSNYGYTF
cdr3_nt: TGTGCCAGCAGGATAGACAGTAACTATGGCTACACCTTC

clone_size: NA
j_call: TRBJ2-3
v_call: TRBV4-1
d_call: TRBD2
cdr3_length: 16
cdr3_aa: CASSPTSGGGTDTQYF
cdr3_nt: TGCGCCAGCAGCCCGACTAGCGGAGGGGGCACAGATACGCAGTATTTT

clone_size: NA
j_call: TRBJ2-1
v_call: TRBV7-3
d_call: NA
cdr3_length: 15
cdr3_aa: CASSPTGTLNNEQFF
cdr3_nt: TGTGCCAGCAGCCCTACAGGAACCCTAAACAATGAGCAGTTCTTC

clone_size: NA
j_call: TRBJ1-2
v_call: TRBV27
d_call: NA
cdr3_length: 15
cdr3_aa: CASSPVSRGPLGYTF
cdr3_nt: TGTGCCAGCAGTCCAGTGTCACGGGGTCCGCTTGGCTACACCTTC

clone_size: NA
j_call: TRBJ2-5
v_call: TRBV5-1
d_call: TRBD2
cdr3_length: 16
cdr3_aa: CASSPRGAGGKETQYF
cdr3_nt: TGCGCCAGCAGCCCCCGGGGAGCGGGAGGAAAAGAGACCCAGTACTTC

clone_size: NA
j_call: TRBJ2-7
v_call: TRBV18
d_call: TRBD2
cdr3_length: 15
cdr3_aa: CASSVAGGNYYEQYF
cdr3_nt: TGTGCCAGCTCCGTAGCGGGAGGAAACTACTACGAGCAGTACTTC

clone_size: NA
j_call: TRBJ2-5
v_call: TRBV5-6
d_call: TRBD2
cdr3_length: 16
cdr3_aa: CASSLVSGGTGETQYF
cdr3_nt: TGTGCCAGCAGCTTGGTGTCGGGAGGCACCGGGGAGACCCAGTACTTC

clone_size: NA
j_call: TRBJ1-1
v_call: TRBV5-1
d_call: NA
cdr3_length: 14
cdr3_aa: CASSLVRGDAEAFF
cdr3_nt: TGCGCCAGCAGCTTGGTTCGGGGGGACGCTGAAGCTTTCTTT

clone_size: NA
j_call: TRBJ1-2
v_call: TRBV4-1
d_call: NA
cdr3_length: 16
cdr3_aa: CASSQVELYFNYGYTF
cdr3_nt: TGCGCCAGCAGCCAAGTTGAACTTTATTTCAACTATGGCTACACCTTC

clone_size: NA
j_call: TRBJ2-7
v_call: TRBV28
d_call: NA
cdr3_length: 13
cdr3_aa: CASSLTGTYEQYF
cdr3_nt: TGTGCCAGCAGTTTAACGGGGACCTACGAGCAGTACTTC

clone_size: NA
j_call: TRBJ2-7
v_call: TRBV2
d_call: NA
cdr3_length: 12
cdr3_aa: CASRGPSYEQYF
cdr3_nt: TGTGCCAGCAGAGGCCCGAGCTACGAGCAGTACTTC

clone_size: NA
j_call: TRBJ1-4
v_call: TRBV9
d_call: TRBD1
cdr3_length: 14
cdr3_aa: CASSVGQGNEKLFF
cdr3_nt: TGTGCCAGCAGCGTCGGACAGGGGAACGAAAAACTGTTTTTT

clone_size: NA
j_call: TRBJ1-1
v_call: TRBV7-2
d_call: NA
cdr3_length: 13
cdr3_aa: CASSQDLDTEAFF
cdr3_nt: TGTGCCAGCAGCCAGGATCTGGACACTGAAGCTTTCTTT

clone_size: NA
j_call: TRBJ2-1
v_call: TRBV11-3
d_call: TRBD2
cdr3_length: 14
cdr3_aa: CASRGSGDYNEQFF
cdr3_nt: TGTGCCAGCAGGGGTAGCGGGGACTACAATGAGCAGTTCTTC

clone_size: NA
j_call: TRBJ2-3
v_call: TRBV11-2
d_call: NA
cdr3_length: 16
cdr3_aa: CASSLASGRSTDTQYF
cdr3_nt: TGTGCCAGCAGCTTAGCATCGGGAAGGAGTACAGATACGCAGTATTTT

clone_size: NA
j_call: TRBJ2-5
v_call: TRBV5-1
d_call: NA
cdr3_length: 13
cdr3_aa: CASSPVPQETQYF
cdr3_nt: TGCGCCAGCAGTCCAGTACCCCAAGAGACCCAGTACTTC

clone_size: NA
j_call: TRBJ2-7
v_call: TRBV28
d_call: NA
cdr3_length: 13
cdr3_aa: CASSLPASYEQYF
cdr3_nt: TGTGCCAGCAGTTTACCAGCTTCCTACGAGCAGTACTTC

clone_size: NA
j_call: TRBJ1-4
v_call: TRBV5-1
d_call: TRBD1
cdr3_length: 15
cdr3_aa: CASSLQTGAGEKLFF
cdr3_nt: TGCGCCAGCAGCTTACAGACAGGGGCAGGGGAAAAACTGTTTTTT

clone_size: NA
j_call: TRBJ1-2
v_call: TRBV19
d_call: NA
cdr3_length: 16
cdr3_aa: CASSIIMRWATYGYTF
cdr3_nt: TGTGCCAGTAGTATAATTATGCGCTGGGCTACCTATGGCTACACCTTC

clone_size: NA
j_call: TRBJ1-4
v_call: TRBV7-9
d_call: NA
cdr3_length: 14
cdr3_aa: CASGPGSTNEKLFF
cdr3_nt: TGTGCCAGCGGGCCGGGATCAACTAATGAAAAACTGTTTTTT

clone_size: NA
j_call: TRBJ2-3
v_call: TRBV7-9
d_call: NA
cdr3_length: 13
cdr3_aa: CASSLGGTDTQYF
cdr3_nt: TGTGCCAGCAGCTTAGGAGGCACAGATACGCAGTATTTT

clone_size: NA
j_call: TRBJ2-3
v_call: TRBV19
d_call: NA
cdr3_length: 16
cdr3_aa: CASSIRAGWTTDTQYF
cdr3_nt: TGTGCCAGTAGTATAAGGGCAGGGTGGACCACAGATACGCAGTATTTT

clone_size: NA
j_call: TRBJ2-7
v_call: TRBV30
d_call: NA
cdr3_length: 13
cdr3_aa: CAWSGMGKGEQYF
cdr3_nt: TGTGCCTGGAGTGGGATGGGGAAAGGAGAGCAGTACTTC

clone_size: NA
j_call: TRBJ1-5
v_call: TRBV11-1
d_call: TRBD1
cdr3_length: 13
cdr3_aa: CASSRTGGQPQHF
cdr3_nt: TGTGCCAGCAGCAGAACAGGGGGTCAGCCCCAGCATTTT

clone_size: NA
j_call: TRBJ2-5
v_call: TRBV4-2
d_call: TRBD1
cdr3_length: 16
cdr3_aa: CASSQIYRGLQETQYF
cdr3_nt: TGTGCCAGCAGCCAGATATACAGGGGTCTCCAAGAGACCCAGTACTTC

clone_size: once
j_call: TRBJ2-7
v_call: TRBV4-2
d_call: TRBD2
cdr3_length: 15
cdr3_aa: CASSQGTSGRGEQYF
cdr3_nt: TGTGCCAGCAGCCAAGGGACTAGCGGGAGAGGCGAGCAGTACTTC

clone_size: NA
j_call: TRBJ2-3
v_call: TRBV11-2
d_call: TRBD2
cdr3_length: 15
cdr3_aa: CASSSRTSFRDTQYF
cdr3_nt: TGTGCCAGCAGCTCCCGGACTAGCTTTCGAGATACGCAGTATTTT

clone_size: NA
j_call: TRBJ2-7
v_call: TRBV5-1
d_call: NA
cdr3_length: 12
cdr3_aa: CASSLLGGEQYF
cdr3_nt: TGCGCCAGCAGCTTGCTTGGCGGCGAGCAGTACTTC

clone_size: NA
j_call: TRBJ2-2
v_call: TRBV11-3
d_call: NA
cdr3_length: 14
cdr3_aa: CASSLSTYTGELFF
cdr3_nt: TGTGCCAGCAGCTTATCGACCTACACCGGGGAGCTGTTTTTT

clone_size: NA
j_call: TRBJ2-2
v_call: TRBV7-3
d_call: NA
cdr3_length: 16
cdr3_aa: CASSLPVTSNTGELFF
cdr3_nt: TGTGCCAGCAGCTTACCCGTGACTTCGAACACCGGGGAGCTGTTTTTT

clone_size: NA
j_call: TRBJ2-7
v_call: TRBV2
d_call: TRBD2
cdr3_length: 14
cdr3_aa: CASSGTSGTYEQYF
cdr3_nt: TGTGCCAGCAGCGGGACTAGCGGAACCTACGAGCAGTACTTC

clone_size: NA
j_call: TRBJ2-2
v_call: TRBV11-2
d_call: TRBD1
cdr3_length: 15
cdr3_aa: CASSQQGTGTGELFF
cdr3_nt: TGTGCCAGCAGCCAACAGGGGACGGGCACCGGGGAGCTGTTTTTT

clone_size: NA
j_call: TRBJ1-4
v_call: TRBV7-9
d_call: TRBD1
cdr3_length: 13
cdr3_aa: CASSLQTGGKLFF
cdr3_nt: TGTGCCAGCAGCTTACAGACAGGGGGAAAACTGTTTTTT

clone_size: NA
j_call: TRBJ2-2
v_call: TRBV28
d_call: NA
cdr3_length: 16
cdr3_aa: CASSPYFRPRTGELFF
cdr3_nt: TGTGCCAGCAGTCCCTACTTCAGGCCCCGAACCGGGGAGCTGTTTTTT

clone_size: NA
j_call: TRBJ2-7
v_call: TRBV9
d_call: NA
cdr3_length: 14
cdr3_aa: CASSVAPVGHEQYF
cdr3_nt: TGTGCCAGCAGCGTAGCCCCCGTGGGCCACGAGCAGTACTTC

clone_size: NA
j_call: TRBJ2-5
v_call: TRBV5-1
d_call: NA
cdr3_length: 19
cdr3_aa: CASRTRSRTLGGSQETQYF
cdr3_nt: TGCGCCAGCAGGACAAGATCGCGAACTTTGGGGGGTTCCCAAGAGACCCAGTACTTC

clone_size: NA
j_call: TRBJ2-3
v_call: TRBV7-2
d_call: TRBD2
cdr3_length: 14
cdr3_aa: CASSPTSVADTQYF
cdr3_nt: TGTGCCAGCAGCCCCACTAGCGTCGCAGATACGCAGTATTTT

clone_size: NA
j_call: TRBJ2-5
v_call: TRBV5-1
d_call: NA
cdr3_length: 15
cdr3_aa: CASSLVGYIQETQYF
cdr3_nt: TGCGCCAGCAGCTTGGTCGGGTACATCCAAGAGACCCAGTACTTC

clone_size: NA
j_call: TRBJ2-1
v_call: TRBV4-2
d_call: TRBD2
cdr3_length: 18
cdr3_aa: CASSQAVGGLAVRGGQFF
cdr3_nt: TGTGCCAGCAGCCAAGCTGTTGGGGGACTAGCAGTCAGAGGGGGGCAGTTCTTC

clone_size: NA
j_call: TRBJ2-4
v_call: TRBV28
d_call: TRBD2
cdr3_length: 20
cdr3_aa: CASSSEVTSGRTGPKNIQYF
cdr3_nt: TGTGCCAGCAGTTCCGAGGTTACTAGCGGGAGAACAGGCCCCAAAAACATTCAGTACTTC

clone_size: NA
j_call: TRBJ1-2
v_call: TRBV20-1
d_call: NA
cdr3_length: 11
cdr3_aa: CSATGDYGYTF
cdr3_nt: TGCAGTGCGACCGGGGACTATGGCTACACCTTC

clone_size: once
j_call: TRBJ2-3
v_call: TRBV19
d_call: TRBD2
cdr3_length: 13
cdr3_aa: CAGTSGIGDTQYF
cdr3_nt: TGTGCCGGGACTAGCGGGATAGGAGATACGCAGTATTTT

clone_size: NA
j_call: TRBJ1-2
v_call: TRBV6-1
d_call: NA
cdr3_length: 14
cdr3_aa: CASSDWGANYGYTF
cdr3_nt: TGTGCCAGCAGTGATTGGGGGGCCAACTATGGCTACACCTTC

clone_size: NA
j_call: TRBJ1-1
v_call: TRBV10-2
d_call: NA
cdr3_length: 13
cdr3_aa: CASSGRGGSGAFF
cdr3_nt: TGCGCCAGCAGTGGGCGAGGTGGTTCAGGGGCTTTCTTT

clone_size: NA
j_call: TRBJ1-1
v_call: TRBV10-3
d_call: NA
cdr3_length: 13
cdr3_aa: CAISGQTAGRAFF
cdr3_nt: TGTGCCATCAGTGGGCAGACAGCCGGACGGGCTTTCTTT

clone_size: NA
j_call: TRBJ2-7
v_call: TRBV27
d_call: NA
cdr3_length: 19
cdr3_aa: CASTPRAEYGGWGAYEQYF
cdr3_nt: TGTGCCAGCACCCCTCGGGCCGAGTATGGGGGGTGGGGGGCCTACGAGCAGTACTTC

clone_size: NA
j_call: TRBJ2-3
v_call: TRBV5-1
d_call: TRBD2
cdr3_length: 18
cdr3_aa: CASSSYPLAGGRTDTQYF
cdr3_nt: TGCGCCAGCAGCTCCTACCCCTTAGCGGGAGGGCGCACAGATACGCAGTATTTT

clone_size: NA
j_call: TRBJ2-5
v_call: TRBV10-3
d_call: TRBD2
cdr3_length: 13
cdr3_aa: CAISPRGGETQYF
cdr3_nt: TGTGCCATCAGTCCCCGGGGGGGGGAGACCCAGTACTTC

clone_size: NA
j_call: TRBJ1-1
v_call: TRBV6-1
d_call: NA
cdr3_length: 15
cdr3_aa: CASSEGEGWNTEAFF
cdr3_nt: TGTGCCAGCAGTGAAGGGGAGGGTTGGAACACTGAAGCTTTCTTT

clone_size: NA
j_call: TRBJ2-3
v_call: TRBV9
d_call: NA
cdr3_length: 13
cdr3_aa: CASSGRPGDTQYF
cdr3_nt: TGTGCCAGCAGCGGAAGGCCGGGGGATACGCAGTATTTT